These T cell receptor beta chains were read from a single sample in a study of blood T cell repertoires in COVID-19. Clones were sequenced by immunoSEQ multiplex PCR, and TCRdb holds only the in-frame ones, with some missing. This table has around 170,000 clones, 84% appearing once. Input material: peripheral blood. The receptors here all came from a man aged 30-40 years with active or convalescent COVID-19. Each CDR3 is given with its conserved first and last residue. Fields, in order: J gene, V gene, CDR3 protein.

TRBJ1-3,TRBV19,CASSRKGQVSGNTIYF
TRBJ2-3,TRBV7-9,CASSWITSGGTDTQYF
TRBJ1-2,TRBV25-1,CASSELAGNGYTF
TRBJ2-2,TRBV19,CASSRGLAGDNTGELFF
TRBJ2-3,TRBV18,CASSPPGTDTQYF
TRBJ2-7,TRBV4-1,CASSQVVPGTYEQYF
TRBJ2-1,TRBV19,CASSPRPGTSGRGNEQFF
TRBJ2-1,TRBV6-4,CASSALAEGGYNEQFF
TRBJ1-2,TRBV28,CASVPGGSNYGYTF
TRBJ1-4,TRBV7-6,CASSLAGSDNEKLFF
TRBJ1-3,TRBV7-2,CASSLDRVLSGNTIYF
TRBJ1-1,TRBV7-3,CASSKTGGTEAFF
TRBJ2-7,TRBV29-1,CSVPRTSGGNEQYF
TRBJ1-1,TRBV10-1,CASSDSRGSTEAFF
TRBJ1-2,TRBV27,CASSLSAGAAYGYTF
TRBJ2-1,TRBV6-4,CASSDSGGFSYNEQFF
TRBJ2-5,TRBV21-1,CASTKAHGGETQYF
TRBJ2-3,TRBV7-9,CASSPRGLGSADTQYF
TRBJ1-1,TRBV28,CASSQAGTGGVAFF
TRBJ2-7,TRBV14,CASSQGSSAGAYEQYF
TRBJ2-7,TRBV5-6,CASSAGLSEQYF
TRBJ2-7,TRBV27,CASRNRDRGHEQYF
TRBJ1-3,TRBV7-6,CASSLSRDFGNTIYF
TRBJ2-5,TRBV9,CASSPAFGREIQYF
TRBJ2-5,TRBV2,CASRDSGQGKTQYF
TRBJ1-2,TRBV9,CASSVGPGDYGYTF
TRBJ2-5,TRBV19,CASTTSTAEEETQYF
TRBJ1-5,TRBV4-1,CASSQGTGVSNQPQHF
TRBJ1-1,TRBV13,CASSSGTGGTEAFF
TRBJ2-1,TRBV28,CASSLWTLAGGPGEQFF
TRBJ2-5,TRBV7-9,CASSSGTSGVQETQYF
TRBJ1-4,TRBV5-5,CASSLADQGGFF
TRBJ2-5,TRBV6-1,CASSETFLRGIQETQYF
TRBJ2-6,TRBV6-5,CASILLSGANVLTF
TRBJ1-2,TRBV18,CASSPPGPRAGYTF
TRBJ1-3,TRBV7-2,CASSLVGAAGNTIYF
TRBJ2-5,TRBV18,CASSPRDSQETQYF
TRBJ2-5,TRBV3-1/TRBV3-2,CASSPGLAAQETQYF
TRBJ1-2,TRBV29-1,CSVDSFRKGNYGYTF
TRBJ2-1,TRBV7-2,CASSSGLWGDEQFF
TRBJ1-3,TRBV9,CASSVGGPLSGNTIYF
TRBJ1-5,TRBV10-2,CASSAPGPGQPQHF
TRBJ1-2,TRBV30,CAWSVPEIPWNYGYTF
TRBJ2-7,TRBV5-6,CASSLAGGGRSYEQYF
TRBJ2-7,TRBV19,CASSIRGKPYEQYF
TRBJ2-1,TRBV5-6,CASRKRENYNEQFF
TRBJ1-2,TRBV5-1,CASSLGAGRGYTF
TRBJ2-1,TRBV19,CASRPSVGLGTVSSYNEQFF
TRBJ1-2,TRBV10-3,CAISAGTGNYGYTF
TRBJ2-1,TRBV5-4,CASSLSLAGVGNEQFF
TRBJ2-7,TRBV11-2,CASSPDLNEQYF
TRBJ1-2,TRBV29-1,CSVVREANYGYTF
TRBJ2-2,TRBV24-1,CATSRETVNTGELFF
TRBJ1-1,TRBV7-6,CASRTGGTEAFF
TRBJ1-3,TRBV28,CASSLGQSSGNTIYF
TRBJ1-1,TRBV9,CASSVAGTGYTEAFF
TRBJ2-3,TRBV6-4,CASSDGGGGSDTQYF
TRBJ2-3,TRBV5-6,CASSYGTTIRTDTQYF
TRBJ2-5,TRBV9,CASSSPAGPQETQYF
TRBJ2-1,TRBV6-2/TRBV6-3,CASSFTGEAYNEQFF